One and the same sample provided the 25 T cell receptor beta chains below, sequenced in a study of breast tumors, draining lymph nodes, adjacent tissues. Axillary draining lymph nodes of breast cancer patients supplied the node samples. TCRdb recomputed calls from the multiplex PCR reads with MiXCR, one row per CDR3 protein. The data show some 140,000 distinct CDR3 sequences, more than 20% seen once. Sample: axillary lymph node tissue. The receptors here all came from a female donor with breast cancer. Some clones in this sample may be carry-over from other donors' samples.

A remark on this clonotype: The missing conserved phenylalanine or tryptophan at the end of this CDR3 makes a read error likely. This chain connects TRBV4-1 to TRBJ1-4; tentative D call: TRBD1 (5 bases). The CDR3 sequence is 14 residues long. Germline assignment: CDR1 MGHRA and CDR2 YSYEKL. V was cut by 4 bases and J by 8 bases, with 14 bases left in between. The DNA of the CDR3 is TGCGCCAGCAGCCCACAACCCGGGGGGGAAAAACTGTTTTTA. This translates into CASSPQPGGEKLFL.

This clonotype was seen ten or more times. The CDR3 loop reads CASSLGLAGDEQYF. In DNA form, the CDR3 reads TGCGCCAGCAGCTTGGGACTAGCGGGAGACGAGCAGTACTTC. The chain recombines TRBV5-1 with TRBJ2-7, with TRBD2 matching over 12 bases. Germline assignment: CDR1 SGHRS and CDR2 YFSETQ. There are 14 residues in the CDR3. Trimming at V came to 0 bases and at J to 5 bases, leaving 0 bases not matched to a gene.

This clonotype was counted between two and nine times. V is TRBV18 and J is TRBJ2-5; perhaps TRBD1 as D (7 bases). The V and J ends lost 1 base and 2 bases respectively, with 11 bases between them. Looked up from germline, CDR1 is KGHSH and CDR2 is LQKENI. This CDR3 is 15 amino acids long. The CDR3: CASSPRRGTQETQYF. The DNA of the CDR3 is TGTGCCAGCTCACCACGCAGGGGGACTCAAGAGACCCAGTACTTC. Full variable domain (outside the CDR3, taken from reference TRBV18 and TRBJ2-5): NAGVMQNPRHLVRRRGQEARLRCSPMKGHSHVYWYRQLPEEGLKFMVYLQKENIIDESGMPKERFSAEFPKEGPSILRIQQVVRGDSAAYFCASSPRRGTQETQYFGPGTRLLVL.

This clonotype came up many times. The chain couples TRBV12-3 or TRBV12-4 to TRBJ2-1; TRBD2 matches 7 bases. V shed 4 bases, J shed 6 bases, and the junction held 6 bases outside the gene matches. The length of the CDR3 is 14 residues. The CDR3 DNA is TGTGCCAGCAGTTCGGGGACTACCGCCAATGAGCAGTTCTTC. It specifies CASSSGTTANEQFF.

This clonotype was seen more than once but under ten times. J is TRBJ1-5 and V is TRBV28; the D gene is possibly TRBD1 (6 bases). This CDR3 spans 15 amino acids. CDR1 and CDR2 (germline): MDHEN, SYDVKM. V lost 4 bases and J 0 bases, leaving 10 bases between the germline ends. CDR3 sequence: CASSSATGSNQPQHF. The CDR3 bases are TGTGCCAGCAGTTCCGCGACAGGTAGCAATCAGCCCCAGCATTTT.

Ten or more counts support this clonotype. DNA of the CDR3: TGTGCCAGCAGGTCCGGATATGAGCAGTTCTTC. Amino acids: CASRSGYEQFF. This rearrangement joins TRBV11-2 to TRBJ2-1; the D is unclear. The CDR3 contains 11 residues. Trimming stripped 6 bases from V and 8 bases from J, with 8 bases between. The V gene's germline CDR1 is SGHAT and CDR2 FQNNGV.

This clonotype was found many times. The chain joins TRBV6-2 or TRBV6-3 to TRBJ2-7; TRBD1 is a possible D gene (6 bases). Trimming stripped 2 bases from V and 0 bases from J, with 11 bases between. The CDR3 covers 15 residues. Per the germline V gene, CDR1 is MNHEY and CDR2 is SVGEGT. CDR3 sequence reads: CASSYGADSSYEQYF. The DNA of the CDR3 is TGTGCCAGCAGTTACGGTGCGGACAGCTCCTACGAGCAGTACTTC.

The table lists this clonotype with many counts. This sequence joins TRBV20-1 and TRBJ1-5, with D possibly TRBD1 on 6 matching bases. Germline V gene lookup returns CDR1 DFQATT and CDR2 SNEGSKA (reference sequence). This CDR3 has 15 amino acids. Trimming stripped 3 bases from V and 2 bases from J, with 14 bases between. CDR3 sequence: CSARLSGGRNQPQHF. In nucleotides, the CDR3 is TGCAGTGCTAGGCTTAGCGGGGGCCGCAATCAGCCCCAGCATTTT.

Worth noting for this clonotype: This may stem from a read error, because a much larger clone lies one nucleotide away. The chain combines TRBV5-1 with TRBJ2-1; D gene ambiguous. This CDR3 has 14 amino acids. Germline V CDR1 and CDR2: SGHRS, YFSETQ. CDR3 nucleotide sequence: TGCGCCAGCAGCCCAAACGTTGGTGACAATGGGCAGTTCTTC. It yields the protein CASSPNVGDNGQFF.

This clonotype was recorded at least ten times. The chain recombines TRBV20-1 with TRBJ2-7; 8 positions agree with TRBD1. The CDR3 loop spans 14 amino acids. Germline V gives CDR1 DFQATT, CDR2 SNEGSKA (reference sequence). V shed 5 bases and J 1 base; nucleotides not matched to a gene: 7. The CDR3 sequence: CSALTGTGSYEQYF. DNA for the CDR3: TGCAGTGCTCTTACCGGGACAGGATCCTACGAGCAGTACTTC.

Note on this clonotype: With a much larger clone just one base away, this may be a read error. The rearrangement joins TRBV15 to TRBJ1-4; 10 bases are a match to TRBD1. The CDR3 has 14 amino acids. Trimming took 5 bases from V and 7 from J; bases not matched to a gene: 4. Per the germline V gene, CDR1 is LNHNV and CDR2 is YYDKDF (reference sequence). In DNA, the CDR3 is TGTGCCACCAGCGACGGACAGGGGGGTGAAAAACTGTTTTTT. It yields the protein CATSDGQGGEKLFF.

There are many counts of this clonotype. The chain employs TRBV7-9 and TRBJ1-4, with 8 bases matching TRBD1. This CDR3 region has 14 residues. CDR1 and CDR2 (germline): SEHNR, FQNEAQ (reference sequence). J lost 6 bases, V lost 1 base, and 1 base had no gene match. CDR3 coding DNA: TGTGCCAGCAGCTTAGAGGACAGGGATGAAAAACTGTTTTTT. It translates to CASSLEDRDEKLFF. The whole variable domain, filled in from reference TRBV7-9 and TRBJ1-4, reads DTGVSQNPRHKITKRGQNVTFRCDPISEHNRLYWYRQTLGQGPEFLTYFQNEAQLEKSRLLSDRFSAERPKGSFSTLEIQRTEQGDSAMYLCASSLEDRDEKLFFGSGTQLSVL.

This clonotype has ten or more counts. The chain combines TRBV5-1 with TRBJ2-2; D uncertain. CDR1 is SGHRS, CDR2 YFSETQ, per germline. V was trimmed by 4 bases and J by 3 bases, leaving 16 bases between them. There are 16 residues in the CDR3. The CDR3 nucleotides are TGCGCCAGCAGCCTAAGACCCCTTAGGGACACCGGGGAGCTGTTTTTT. Translated, it gives CASSLRPLRDTGELFF. Full variable domain (rest looked up from reference TRBV5-1 and TRBJ2-2): KAGVTQTPRYLIKTRGQQVTLSCSPISGHRSVSWYQQTPGQGLQFLFEYFSETQRNKGNFPGRFSGRQFSNSRSEMNVSTLELGDSALYLCASSLRPLRDTGELFFGEGSRLTVL.

This clonotype was seen repeatedly, ten times or more. The genes are TRBV24-1 and TRBJ2-3; 14 nucleotides agree with TRBD2. The ends lost 5 bases at V and 0 bases at J; junction bases unmatched: 9. CDR3 size: 19 residues. In germline, CDR1 is KGHDR, CDR2 SFDVKD. For the CDR3, the DNA is TGTGCCACCAGTGGACTAGCGGGAGGGCCGACCTCTAGCACAGATACGCAGTATTTT. The encoded protein is CATSGLAGGPTSSTDTQYF.

A remark on this clonotype: At one boundary the junction diverges from the germline segment, which might be a read error. J is TRBJ2-3 and V is TRBV6-2 or TRBV6-3; 11 bases agree with TRBD1. The CDR3 covers 17 residues. Germline CDR1 MNHEY, CDR2 SVGEGT. The CDR3 DNA reads TGTGCCAGCAGCGGCTGGGCTCGGACAGGGGGCACAGATACACAGTATTTT. It codes for CASSGWARTGGTDTQYF.

This clonotype was recorded many times. The V call is TRBV5-6, the J call TRBJ2-7; tentative D call: TRBD2 (5 bases). This CDR3 has 15 residues. Trimming stripped 3 bases from V and 2 bases from J, with 15 bases between. In germline, CDR1 is SGHDT, CDR2 YYEEEE. The CDR3 DNA reads TGTGCCAGCAGCTCGGAGACGGGATCTACCTACGAGCAGTACTTC. This sequence encodes CASSSETGSTYEQYF.

At least ten counts were recorded for this clonotype. The CDR3 is CASSVGGGSKETQYF. The CDR3 coding sequence is TGTGCCAGCAGCGTAGGTGGGGGGTCAAAAGAGACCCAGTACTTC. The chain uses TRBV9 and TRBJ2-5; D might be TRBD2 (6 bases). This CDR3 has 15 residues. V gave up 0 bases and J gave up 3 bases, with 12 bases separating them. Germline V lookup: CDR1 SGDLS, CDR2 YYNGEE. Combining the CDR3 with reference TRBV9 and TRBJ2-5 gives the whole variable domain DSGVTQTPKHLITATGQRVTLRCSPRSGDLSVYWYQQSLDQGLQFLIQYYNGEERAKGNILERFSAQQFPDLHSELNLSSLELGDSALYFCASSVGGGSKETQYFGPGTRLLVL.

Details on this clonotype: This may arise from a read error, as a much more abundant clone is one base away. The CDR3 does not close with the conserved phenylalanine or tryptophan, likely indicating a read error. This sequence joins TRBV3-1 and TRBJ1-6; 7 bases match TRBD1. Trimming took 4 bases from V and 10 from J; bases not matched to a gene: 4. Germline-derived CDR1 and CDR2 are LGHDT and YNNKEL (reference sequence). The CDR3 has 13 residues. The CDR3 sequence is CASSPDRKSPLHS. CDR3 nucleotide sequence: TGTGCCAGCAGCCCGGACAGGAAATCACCCCTCCACTCT.

In its sample, this clonotype was seen many times. The chain is built from TRBV6-5 and TRBJ2-7; 8 nucleotides agree with TRBD1. V was clipped by 10 bases and J by 3 bases; unmatched bases: 5. Germline V lookup: CDR1 MNHEY, CDR2 SVGAGI. The CDR3 extends over 12 amino acids. CDR3 bases: TGTGCCACCAAAACAGGGGGCTACGAGCAGTACTTC. It codes for CATKTGGYEQYF.

On this clonotype: A read error may explain this, as a much larger clone is one base away. The chain employs TRBV24-1 and TRBJ1-5; D call uncertain. CDR3 size: 11 residues. In germline, CDR1 is KGHDR, CDR2 SFDVKD. V lost 9 bases and J 1 base, leaving 3 bases between the germline ends. In DNA form, the CDR3 reads TGTGCCACCCCCAGCAATCAGCCCCAGCATTTT. This sequence encodes CATPSNQPQHF.

This clonotype was seen ten or more times. This chain links TRBV15 with TRBJ2-5; TRBD2 matches 14 bases. V was pared by 1 base and J by 6 bases, with 4 bases of the junction left unmatched. The CDR3 sequence is 16 residues long. Per germline, CDR1 LNHNV and CDR2 YYDKDF (reference sequence). Written as DNA, the CDR3 is TGTGCCACCAGCAGAGTCAGGACTAGCGGGAGGCAGACCCAGTACTTC. Protein: CATSRVRTSGRQTQYF.

Points on this clonotype: The conserved closing phenylalanine or tryptophan is absent in this CDR3, likely reflecting a read error. The J gene is TRBJ2-5, the V gene TRBV3-1; D possibly matches TRBD1 or TRBD2 (5 bases each). This CDR3 has 15 residues. From germline, CDR1 is LGHDT and CDR2 YNNKEL (reference sequence). The V end lost 1 base, the J end lost 9 bases, and 18 bases lay between the germline ends. Here the CDR3 DNA reads TGTGCCAGCAGCCAAGCCAGGGCCGGGGTAGGCTCCCAGTACCTC. Amino acid sequence: CASSQARAGVGSQYL.

This clonotype appeared many times. The chain couples TRBV11-3 to TRBJ2-1, with D tentatively TRBD1 (6 bases). From germline, CDR1 is SGHNT and CDR2 YENEEA. Trimming shortened V by 5 bases and J by 4 bases, and 9 bases separated the two germline ends. The CDR3 sequence is 13 residues long. Here the CDR3 reads CASSIGTYNEQFF. The CDR3 DNA reads TGTGCCAGCAGCATCGGGACATACAATGAGCAGTTCTTC.

The chain joins TRBV5-4 to TRBJ1-2; no firm D call. The CDR3 covers 12 residues. CDR1 is SGHNT, CDR2 YYREEE, per germline (reference sequence). The V gene lost 4 bases and the J gene lost 4 bases, with 8 bases spanning the gap. The CDR3 region has the DNA TGTGCCAGCAGCCCAGATATCTATGGCTACACCTTC. This encodes CASSPDIYGYTF.

About this clonotype: A much larger clone lies one base from this, so it may be a read error. The chain uses TRBV5-4 and TRBJ1-4, with no clear D. Germline assignment: CDR1 SGHNT and CDR2 YYREEE (reference sequence). The CDR3 is 14 amino acids. CDR3 amino acids: CASSLEQHNEELFF. CDR3 coding DNA: TGTGCCAGCAGCTTGGAACAACATAATGAAGAACTGTTTTTT.